These T cell receptor beta chains were read from a single sample in a study of response to subunit inactivated influenza vaccine. TCRdb re-called the RT-PCR reads with MiXCR, one entry per CDR3 protein. The sample includes about 240,000 distinct CDR3 sequences, 9.5% to 15% of them seen just once. This specimen consisted of non-naive T cells sorted from PBMCs, obtained approximately 15 days before vaccination. These receptors all stem from a man in his fifties who received an inactivated influenza vaccine. The CDR3 runs from the conserved cysteine through the conserved F or W. D genes are given only for firm matches. Not every row has a clone size; where given, it reads once, few, many or a size class.

V	D	J	size	length	DNA	CDR3
TRBV20-1	NA	TRBJ2-3	many	13	TGCAGTGCTCAAGCGACGAGCACAGATACGCAGTATTTT	CSAQATSTDTQYF
TRBV15	NA	TRBJ2-1	many	12	TGTGCCACCAGCAGAGATTCACAGGGCCAGTTCTTC	CATSRDSQGQFF
TRBV28	NA	TRBJ2-7	NA	15	TGTGCCAGCAGTCCCTGGCAGGGTCTCTCCTACGAGCAGTACTTC	CASSPWQGLSYEQYF
TRBV5-1	TRBD2	TRBJ2-5	NA	16	TGCGCCAGCAGCCCCCGCCCGGGGGGTTGGCGAGAGACCCAGTACTTC	CASSPRPGGWRETQYF
TRBV5-1	TRBD1	TRBJ1-1	NA	13	TGCGCCAGCAGCGGAGGACAGGGCAATGAAGCTTTCTTT	CASSGGQGNEAFF
TRBV28	NA	TRBJ2-3	few	13	TGTGCCAGCAGTTTACTCGTGGGGGATACGCAGTATTTT	CASSLLVGDTQYF
TRBV12-3/TRBV12-4	NA	TRBJ2-7	few	12	TGTGCCTCGCAGGGGTCAACCTACGAGCAGTACTTC	CASQGSTYEQYF
TRBV6-1	TRBD1	TRBJ2-1	few	15	TGTGCCAGCAGTCCGTACTCAGGGGGCGTGTATGAGCAGTTCTTC	CASSPYSGGVYEQFF
TRBV6-2/TRBV6-3	NA	TRBJ2-6	NA	19	TGTGCCAGCAGTTACCTTAAGGGGGTTGGGATGTCTGGGGCCAACGTCCTGACTTTC	CASSYLKGVGMSGANVLTF
TRBV6-6	NA	TRBJ2-7	many	13	TGTGCCAGCAGTAGTCCGGGGACCTACGAGCAGTACTTC	CASSSPGTYEQYF
TRBV5-5	NA	TRBJ1-4	few	15	TGTGCCAGCAGCTTGGTCGTCGGGAGGCATGAAAAACTGTTTTTT	CASSLVVGRHEKLFF
TRBV10-3	TRBD2	TRBJ2-3	NA	15	TGTGCCATCAGCTTGGCGGGAGGGCTCACAGATACGCAGTATTTT	CAISLAGGLTDTQYF
TRBV11-2	TRBD2	TRBJ2-7	NA	15	TGTGCCAGCAGCCCACTAGCGGGGAATTCCTACGAGCAGTACTTC	CASSPLAGNSYEQYF
TRBV5-1	TRBD2	TRBJ2-1	many	17	TGCGCCAGCAGCGCTGGACTAGCGGGGGGCCGGATCAATGAGCAGTTCTTC	CASSAGLAGGRINEQFF
TRBV6-5	NA	TRBJ1-1	NA	14	TGTGCCAGCAGTTACGGGCAGGAAAACACTGAAGCTTTCTTT	CASSYGQENTEAFF
TRBV11-2	NA	TRBJ1-1	once	15	TGTGCCAGCAGCTTAGATGGGGGGGTGGGTACTGAAGCTTTCTTT	CASSLDGGVGTEAFF
TRBV6-1	NA	TRBJ2-5	NA	13	TGTGCCAGCAGTAAAGACTGGCGGGAGACCCAGTACTTC	CASSKDWRETQYF
TRBV20-1	TRBD2	TRBJ2-7	many	15	TGCAGTGCTAGATTCGGGCTAGCGGGGATCTACGAGCAGTACTTC	CSARFGLAGIYEQYF
TRBV20-1	TRBD1	TRBJ2-7	many	14	TGCAGTGCTAGAGGGGACAGGGGGCCCTACGAGCAGTACTTC	CSARGDRGPYEQYF
TRBV19	NA	TRBJ2-2	NA	14	TGTGCCAGTAGTCATTCAAATCGCCCCGGGGAGCTGTTTTTT	CASSHSNRPGELFF
TRBV18	TRBD2	TRBJ2-3	few	16	TGTGCCAGCTCACCACCAGGGACTAGCAGCCAACGGGCGCAGTATTTT	CASSPPGTSSQRAQYF
TRBV19	TRBD2	TRBJ2-1	NA	16	TGTGCCAGTAGTGCGGGGACTAGCGGGAGGAGGAATGAGCAGTTCTTC	CASSAGTSGRRNEQFF
TRBV6-5	NA	TRBJ1-6	few	14	TGTGCCAGCAGTTACTCAGGGACTAATTCACCCCTCCACTTT	CASSYSGTNSPLHF
TRBV20-1	TRBD1	TRBJ2-3	many	15	TGCAGTGCTAGAGATTCAGGGGGAGCCTCAGATACGCAGTATTTT	CSARDSGGASDTQYF
TRBV6-1	NA	TRBJ2-1	few	14	TGTGCCAGCGGGTTGGGTAGCTCCTACAATGAGCAGTTCTTC	CASGLGSSYNEQFF
TRBV9	NA	TRBJ2-5	NA	14	TGTGCCAGCAGCCGGAACCGGGTCCAAGAGACCCAGTACTTC	CASSRNRVQETQYF
TRBV7-9	TRBD2	TRBJ2-3	NA	16	TGTGCCAGCAGCTCACTAGCGGGGGCCTTCACAGATACGCAGTATTTT	CASSSLAGAFTDTQYF
TRBV28	TRBD1	TRBJ2-2	many	16	TGTGCCAGCAGTTCCACCGGGACAGGGCGCACCGGGGAGCTGTTTTTT	CASSSTGTGRTGELFF
TRBV7-8	NA	TRBJ2-7	NA	16	TGTGCCAGCAGCCCAAGAGGGGTGGCGAGCTCCTACGAGCAGTACTTC	CASSPRGVASSYEQYF
TRBV7-2	NA	TRBJ1-2	few	13	TGTGCCACTCCGGGGACGGATCGTCATGGCTACACCTTC	CATPGTDRHGYTF
TRBV12-3/TRBV12-4	TRBD1	TRBJ1-1	few	14	TGTGCCAGCAGGAGACAGGGTCCGGCCACTGAAGCTTTCTTT	CASRRQGPATEAFF
TRBV7-2	NA	TRBJ2-7	NA	14	TGTGCCAGCAGCTTAGGGGTAGGGCCCTACGAGCAGTACTTC	CASSLGVGPYEQYF
TRBV4-3	TRBD2	TRBJ2-2	few	19	TGCGCCAGCAGCCAAGGACTAGCGGGAGGGCCTGCGGGCACCGGGGAGCTGTTTTTT	CASSQGLAGGPAGTGELFF
TRBV12-3/TRBV12-4	NA	TRBJ1-1	many	11	TGTGCCAGCAGTTTAGGAGGGAGCCCTTTCTTT	CASSLGGSPFF
TRBV11-2	TRBD1	TRBJ1-6	few	18	TGTGCCAGCAGCTTTACCTTGGACAGGGGATTTGGACGGTCACCCCTCCACTTT	CASSFTLDRGFGRSPLHF
TRBV5-5	TRBD2	TRBJ2-1	few	16	TGTGCCAGCAGCTTGGGGCCAGCGGGAGGGCAGAGTGAGCAGTTCTTC	CASSLGPAGGQSEQFF
TRBV5-1	NA	TRBJ2-7	NA	16	TGCGCCAGCAGCTTGCCCAGGACAGAAAATACCTACGAGCAGTACTTC	CASSLPRTENTYEQYF
TRBV24-1	NA	TRBJ2-3	NA	12	TGTGCCACCAGAGGACGGGGAGATACGCAGTATTTT	CATRGRGDTQYF